This entry lists 32 T cell receptor beta chains sequenced from one sample in a study of T-cell memory formation after mild COVID-19. Via MiXCR, TCRdb re-called the 5' RACE reads, giving one row per CDR3 protein. The sample consists of approximately 500,000 distinct CDR3 sequences, roughly 25% of them appearing once. The specimen sequenced was PBMCs or a T cell subset sorted from them (not recorded which). All receptors come from an adult woman who had mild COVID-19 (a few samples of this study predate the infection). Cell type and time point are not known.

The gene calls are TRBV2 and TRBJ1-5, with unresolved D. Per the germline V gene, CDR1 is SNHLY and CDR2 is FYNNEI. Trimming took off 4 bases at V and 7 bases at J, with 20 bases between the two ends. This CDR3 is built from 16 residues. This chain's CDR3 is CASSVGARGRGQPQHF. CDR3 nucleotides: TGTGCCAGCAGTGTAGGTGCCCGGGGAAGAGGGCAGCCCCAGCATTTT.

The chain is built from TRBV24-1 and TRBJ2-3; the D gene is possibly TRBD2 (6 bases). V shed 3 bases and J shed 2 bases, with 17 bases lying between them. This CDR3 region has 17 residues. Germline V gene sequence: CDR1 KGHDR, CDR2 SFDVKD. CDR3: CATSDGRWRDHTDTQYF. Written as DNA, the CDR3 is TGTGCCACCAGTGATGGCAGGTGGCGGGATCACACAGATACGCAGTATTTT.

This chain connects TRBV19 to TRBJ2-1; TRBD1 is a possible D gene (6 bases). Germline loops: CDR1 LNHDA, CDR2 SQIVND (reference sequence). The CDR3 is made up of 15 amino acids. The V and J ends lost 5 bases and 5 bases respectively, with 16 bases between them. CDR3 coding DNA: TGTGCCAGTAGTCAGGCCAGGGGCTTGGACAATGAGCAGTTCTTC. As protein: CASSQARGLDNEQFF.

Note on this clonotype: Just one base apart from a much larger clone, this may be a read error. The chain joins TRBV24-1 to TRBJ2-1, with 7 bases lining up with TRBD2. The CDR3 is 16 amino acids. CDR1 is KGHDR and CDR2 is SFDVKD in the germline V gene. Trimming took 3 bases from V and 4 from J; bases not matched to a gene: 8. CDR3 in amino acids: CATSDTLAGTYNEQFF. In nucleotides, the CDR3 is TGTGCCACCAGTGATACCTTAGCGGGCACGTACAATGAGCAGTTCTTC.

The V call is TRBV4-1, the J call TRBJ1-2, with 7 bases lining up with TRBD1. This CDR3 spans 15 amino acids. CDR1 and CDR2 from the germline V gene are MGHRA and YSYEKL. Trimming at V came to 2 bases and at J to 7 bases, leaving 10 bases not matched to a gene. The CDR3 loop reads CASSQTPTGSGGYTF. DNA of the CDR3: TGCGCCAGCAGCCAAACCCCGACAGGGTCAGGTGGCTACACCTTC.

The chain carries TRBV9 and TRBJ2-3, with D tentatively TRBD1 (5 bases). The CDR3 covers 18 residues. Germline V gene data show CDR1 as SGDLS and CDR2 as YYNGEE. V was shortened by 3 bases and J by 3 bases, with 23 bases between the two germline ends. CDR3 residues: CASSGPRVKGIWTDTQYF. The CDR3 bases are TGTGCCAGCAGCGGTCCTAGGGTGAAGGGGATCTGGACAGATACGCAGTATTTT.

The DNA for the CDR3 is TGCAGTGCTAGGAGAGGACAGGGCGACAGTGGGGCCAACGTCCTGACTTTC. Protein: CSARRGQGDSGANVLTF. V usage is TRBV20-1 and J usage is TRBJ2-6; 8 positions match TRBD1. Trimming cost V 3 bases and J 3 bases; bases outside gene matches: 10. This CDR3 contains 17 residues. CDR1 and CDR2 from the germline V gene are DFQATT and SNEGSKA (reference sequence).

The chain carries TRBV11-3 and TRBJ1-1; D is possibly TRBD1 (5 bases). Trimming shortened V by 5 bases and J by 2 bases, and 15 bases separated the two germline ends. Per germline, CDR1 SGHNT and CDR2 YENEEA. This CDR3 spans 15 amino acids. The CDR3 nucleotides read TGTGCCAGCAGCCCGAAGACAGTAGGCAACACTGAAGCTTTCTTT. Protein sequence: CASSPKTVGNTEAFF.

This clonotype was observed a handful of times. This chain connects TRBV9 to TRBJ2-7; 11 bases line up with TRBD2. J was trimmed by 6 bases and V by 2 bases; bases with no gene match: 4. CDR3 length: 14 amino acids. Germline V lookup: CDR1 SGDLS, CDR2 YYNGEE. CDR3: CASSVTSGMVEQYF. CDR3 bases: TGTGCCAGCAGCGTGACTAGCGGGATGGTCGAGCAGTACTTC.

This clonotype was seen only a few times. The J gene is TRBJ2-7, the V gene TRBV7-9; weak D call: TRBD1 (6 bases). Germline V lookup: CDR1 SEHNR, CDR2 FQNEAQ (reference sequence). This CDR3 comprises 13 residues. The germline V and J ends were trimmed by 6 bases and 2 bases, with 11 bases remaining between them. CDR3 bases: TGTGCCAGCAGTACGGGACACACCTACGAGCAGTACTTC. Amino acids: CASSTGHTYEQYF.

This clonotype was picked up a small number of times. V is TRBV29-1 and J is TRBJ1-1, with D perhaps TRBD1 (5 bases). The germline gives CDR1 SQVTM, CDR2 ANQGSEA. Trimming removed 7 bases at V and 7 bases at J, with 10 bases between. The CDR3 is 10 amino acids. The CDR3 reads CSARAGEAFF. CDR3 sequence (DNA): TGCAGCGCCAGGGCGGGTGAAGCTTTCTTT. Filled out from reference TRBV29-1 and TRBJ1-1, the complete variable domain reads SAVISQKPSRDICQRGTSLTIQCQVDSQVTMMFWYRQQPGQSLTLIATANQGSEATYESGFVIDKFPISRPNLTFSTLTVSNMSPEDSSIYLCSARAGEAFFGQGTRLTVV.

This clonotype was observed a handful of times. This chain uses TRBV12-3 or TRBV12-4 with TRBJ2-1; maybe TRBD2 (5 bases). The CDR3 extends over 13 amino acids. Trimming pared 3 bases from V and 9 bases from J, leaving 12 bases between. CDR3 nucleotide sequence: TGTGCCAGCAGTTTGTCGGGAATGGGTGAGCAGTTCTTC. It translates to CASSLSGMGEQFF.

This rearrangement joins TRBV7-2 to TRBJ2-5; TRBD1 agrees at 7 bases. With V trimmed by 5 bases and J by 3 bases, 9 bases remained unmatched. The CDR3 has 15 amino acids. Germline V gene lookup returns CDR1 SGHTA and CDR2 FQGNSA. CDR3 amino acids: CASSTFGTAKETQYF. In DNA form, the CDR3 reads TGTGCCAGCAGCACTTTCGGGACAGCCAAAGAGACCCAGTACTTC.

The chain links TRBV2 to TRBJ2-4; D remains ambiguous. Germline-derived CDR1 and CDR2 are SNHLY and FYNNEI. The CDR3 runs 15 residues. V lost 3 bases and J lost 0, with 9 bases in between. CDR3 sequence reads: CASSDYRLAKNIQYF. The CDR3 DNA reads as TGTGCCAGCAGTGATTACCGATTAGCCAAAAACATTCAGTACTTC.

This clonotype was picked up a small number of times. This rearrangement joins TRBV6-6 to TRBJ2-7; no firm D call. The V end lost 3 bases, the J end lost 7 bases, and 13 bases lay between the germline ends. This CDR3 region has 13 residues. Germline V gene sequence: CDR1 MNHNY, CDR2 SVGAGI (reference sequence). In DNA form, the CDR3 reads TGTGCCAGCAGTTATGAGGATTTGTATGAGCAGTACTTC. Amino acid sequence: CASSYEDLYEQYF.

This clonotype occurred a few times. This rearrangement joins TRBV7-3 to TRBJ2-5; D unclear. This CDR3 comprises 13 residues. Germline CDR1 and CDR2: SGHTA and FQGTGA. The V gene lost 2 bases and the J gene lost 3 bases, with 7 bases spanning the gap. The CDR3 nucleotides are TGTGCCAGCAGCTTAGGGTCAGAAGAGACCCAGTACTTC. This encodes CASSLGSEETQYF.

This chain links TRBV24-1 with TRBJ2-1; TRBD1 aligns across 7 bases. V dropped 5 bases and J dropped 0; count of bases not matched to a gene: 9. CDR3 length: 17 residues. Germline V gives CDR1 KGHDR, CDR2 SFDVKD. CDR3 nucleotides: TGTGCCACCAGTGCCCACAGGGGATTTGGCTCCTACAATGAGCAGTTCTTC. It codes for CATSAHRGFGSYNEQFF.

J is TRBJ2-3 and V is TRBV6-2 or TRBV6-3; D is unclear. The CDR3 covers 14 residues. Trimming took off 0 bases at V and 5 bases at J, with 9 bases between the two ends. Germline assignment: CDR1 MNHEY and CDR2 SVGEGT. The CDR3 bases are TGTGCCAGCAGTTACTCGAGGATGGAAGATACGCAGTATTTT. It translates to CASSYSRMEDTQYF.

This clonotype was counted a few times. This chain links TRBV13 with TRBJ2-3, with unresolved D. V was clipped by 5 bases and J by 2 bases, with 11 bases between them. The CDR3 consists of 14 residues. Germline V lookup: CDR1 PRHDT, CDR2 FYEKMQ (reference sequence). The CDR3 protein is CASSPRENTDTQYF. In nucleotides, the CDR3 is TGTGCCAGCAGCCCCAGAGAAAACACAGATACGCAGTATTTT. The full variable domain, completed using reference TRBV13 and TRBJ2-3, is AAGVIQSPRHLIKEKRETATLKCYPIPRHDTVYWYQQGPGQDPQFLISFYEKMQSDKGSIPDRFSAQQFSDYHSELNMSSLELGDSALYFCASSPRENTDTQYFGPGTRLTVL.

The chain couples TRBV6-5 to TRBJ2-3; TRBD2 matches 8 bases. Trimming cost V 0 bases and J 1 base; bases outside gene matches: 6. Germline-derived CDR1 and CDR2 are MNHEY and SVGAGI. The CDR3 covers 17 residues. CDR3 protein: CASSYSVGRGGTDTQYF. CDR3 DNA sequence: TGTGCCAGCAGTTACTCGGTCGGGAGGGGAGGCACAGATACGCAGTATTTT.

This clonotype was seen repeatedly, ten times or more. V is TRBV5-5 and J is TRBJ2-1; D may be TRBD1 or TRBD2 (5 bases each). V lost 4 bases and J 6 bases, leaving 17 bases between the germline ends. This CDR3 contains 15 residues. Per the germline V gene, CDR1 is SGHKS and CDR2 is YYEKEE (reference sequence). CDR3: CASSPQGVQGNEQFF. The CDR3 DNA follows: TGTGCCAGCAGCCCTCAGGGAGTCCAGGGCAATGAGCAGTTCTTC.

CDR3 sequence: CASSLGASRLWQYF. CDR3 nucleotide sequence: TGTGCCAGCAGCTTAGGGGCCAGCCGCCTATGGCAGTACTTC. The rearrangement joins TRBV13 to TRBJ2-7; no clear D gene. Germline V lookup: CDR1 PRHDT, CDR2 FYEKMQ (reference sequence). Trimming took 0 bases from V and 9 from J, leaving 15 bases between them. This CDR3 has 14 amino acids.

This clonotype was found a few times. This chain joins TRBV6-5 and TRBJ2-3; 14 nucleotides line up with TRBD2. V trimming: 6 bases; J trimming: 6 bases; junction bases outside the gene matches: 8. This CDR3 spans 16 amino acids. The germline gives CDR1 MNHEY, CDR2 SVGAGI. The DNA for the CDR3 is TGTGCCAGCAGACGACAGACTAGCGGGAGGGCGGATACGCAGTATTTT. It encodes CASRRQTSGRADTQYF.

The gene calls are TRBV7-9 and TRBJ2-3, with D possibly TRBD2 on 5 matching bases. Germline V gene data show CDR1 as SEHNR and CDR2 as FQNEAQ (reference sequence). The V end lost 4 bases, the J end lost 4 bases, and 12 bases lay between the germline ends. CDR3 length: 14 residues. The CDR3: CASSSWGAADTQYF. The CDR3 DNA reads as TGTGCCAGCAGCTCCTGGGGAGCGGCAGATACGCAGTATTTT.

The CDR3 region is CASSPDGSGANVLTF. The CDR3 coding sequence is TGTGCCAGCAGCCCAGACGGCTCTGGGGCCAACGTCCTGACTTTC. V is TRBV7-3 and J is TRBJ2-6, with D uncertain. The germline V gene encodes CDR1 SGHTA and CDR2 FQGTGA. CDR3 length: 15 amino acids. V was clipped by 5 bases and J by 0 bases, with 8 bases between them.

The DNA for the CDR3 is TGCGCCAGCAGCTGGGCTATCGGGACTAGCGGCAATGAGCAGTTCTTC. Its translation is CASSWAIGTSGNEQFF. This chain links TRBV5-1 with TRBJ2-1; 11 bases match TRBD2. V gave up 3 bases and J gave up 6 bases; unmatched junction bases: 8. The CDR3 consists of 16 residues. Looked up from germline, CDR1 is SGHRS and CDR2 is YFSETQ. The full variable domain, in which reference TRBV5-1 and TRBJ2-1 provide the parts outside the CDR3, is KAGVTQTPRYLIKTRGQQVTLSCSPISGHRSVSWYQQTPGQGLQFLFEYFSETQRNKGNFPGRFSGRQFSNSRSEMNVSTLELGDSALYLCASSWAIGTSGNEQFFGPGTRLTVL.

The V and J genes are TRBV4-1 and TRBJ2-7, with TRBD2 matching 10 bases. This CDR3 region has 15 residues. Germline CDR1 is MGHRA and CDR2 is YSYEKL. J gave up 4 bases and V 1 base, and 4 bases lay outside the gene matches. The CDR3 protein is CASSQVLTSGYEQYF. As DNA, the CDR3 is TGCGCCAGCAGCCAAGTTTTGACTAGCGGGTACGAGCAGTACTTC.

This clonotype was found once. This chain connects TRBV21-1 to TRBJ1-6; the table's D call, TRBD1, has no DNA check behind it. TRBV21-1 is a recognized pseudogene. This CDR3 is 14 amino acids long. In DNA form, the CDR3 reads TGTGCCAGCAGCATGACAGGGAAAGAGTCACCCCTCCACTTT. This translates into CASSMTGKESPLHF.

The rearrangement uses TRBV6-5 and TRBJ1-1; possible D gene TRBD1, 5 bases. In germline, CDR1 is MNHEY, CDR2 SVGAGI. V shed 6 bases and J shed 3 bases, with 14 bases lying between them. The CDR3 length is 14 residues. The CDR3 loop reads CASRHQGRDTEAFF. In DNA form, the CDR3 reads TGTGCCAGCAGGCACCAGGGTCGGGACACTGAAGCTTTCTTT.

The chain couples TRBV6-2 or TRBV6-3 to TRBJ2-1; D might be TRBD1 (6 bases). Germline assignment: CDR1 MNHEY and CDR2 SVGEGT. This CDR3 contains 14 residues. V was shortened by 7 bases and J by 3 bases, with 13 bases between the two germline ends. CDR3 sequence: CASTSGQSYNEQFF. The DNA for the CDR3 is TGTGCCAGCACCTCTGGACAGAGCTACAATGAGCAGTTCTTC.

The CDR3 sequence is CASSPEGLAGSWVYNEQFF. Written as DNA, the CDR3 is TGTGCCAGCAGCCCGGAAGGACTAGCGGGGTCGTGGGTATACAATGAGCAGTTCTTC. This rearrangement joins TRBV7-9 to TRBJ2-1, with 12 nucleotides matching TRBD2. Looked up from germline, CDR1 is SEHNR and CDR2 is FQNEAQ (reference sequence). J gave up 4 bases and V 5 bases, and 15 bases lay outside the gene matches. The CDR3 is 19 residues long.

The chain employs TRBV5-1 and TRBJ2-2, with 8 bases that match TRBD1. Germline V gives CDR1 SGHRS, CDR2 YFSETQ. The CDR3 covers 19 residues. After removal of 0 bases from V and 7 bases from J, the junction contained 17 bases not matched to a gene. CDR3 protein: CASSLEARGPHLGVGELFF. CDR3 nucleotide sequence: TGCGCCAGCAGCTTGGAAGCCAGGGGGCCCCATCTGGGGGTCGGGGAGCTGTTTTTT.